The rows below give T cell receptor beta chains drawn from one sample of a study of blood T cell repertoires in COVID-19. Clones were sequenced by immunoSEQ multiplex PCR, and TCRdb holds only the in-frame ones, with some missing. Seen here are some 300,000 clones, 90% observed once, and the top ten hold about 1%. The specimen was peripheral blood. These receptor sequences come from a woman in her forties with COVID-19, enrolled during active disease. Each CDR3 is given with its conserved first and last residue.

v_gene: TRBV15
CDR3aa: CATSRGGRTEAFF

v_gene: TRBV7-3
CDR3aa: CASSAGTGGTEAFF

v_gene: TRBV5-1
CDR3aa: CASSLYRGHEQFF

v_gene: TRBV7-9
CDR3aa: CASSLGGSNGYTF

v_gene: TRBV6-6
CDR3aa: CASTSAQGRGTEAFF

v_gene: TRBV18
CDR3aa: CASSGQGYGYGYTF

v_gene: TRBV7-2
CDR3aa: CASSLGSAGSLNTIYF

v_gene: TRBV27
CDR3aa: CASSLRHISTDTQYF

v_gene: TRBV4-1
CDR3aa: CASSPRDTSNYGYTF

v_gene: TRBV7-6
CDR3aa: CASSLIPDTQYF

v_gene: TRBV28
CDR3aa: CASSWTSGPYSQETQYF

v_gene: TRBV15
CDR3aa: CATSREGLAAISTDTQYF

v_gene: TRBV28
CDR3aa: CASSWTGETGELFF

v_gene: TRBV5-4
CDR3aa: CASSLGTGTNYGYTF

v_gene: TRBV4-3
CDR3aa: CASSQDRGASTDTQYF

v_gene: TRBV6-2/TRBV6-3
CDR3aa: CASSWDTRGTDTQYF

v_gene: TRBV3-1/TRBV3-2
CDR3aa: CASSQGSALRNTEAFF

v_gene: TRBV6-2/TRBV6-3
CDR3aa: CASSQSGGNNEQFF

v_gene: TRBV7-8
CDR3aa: CASSLGRLISGNTIYF

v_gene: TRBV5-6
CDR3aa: CASRPLGQTNTEAFF

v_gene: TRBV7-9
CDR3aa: CASSWVASTEAFF

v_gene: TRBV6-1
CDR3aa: CASSDNGSSGNTIYF

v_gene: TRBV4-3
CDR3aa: CASSQPGTFVHEQFF

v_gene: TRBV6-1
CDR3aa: CASSEPGGSSYNSPLHF

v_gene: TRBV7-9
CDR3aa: CASSLGRSSSGTDTQYF

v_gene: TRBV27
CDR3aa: CASSPRLAGRYEQYF

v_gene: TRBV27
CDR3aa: CASTWAGGETQYF

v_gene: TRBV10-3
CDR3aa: CAISESSRGRNGYTF

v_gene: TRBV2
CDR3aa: CASAEAPSGLTDTQYF

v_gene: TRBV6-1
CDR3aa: CASSEGLSYGYTF

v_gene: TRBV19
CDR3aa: CASSPTRTVPYGYTF

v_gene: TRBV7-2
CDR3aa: CASSLYMANEQFF

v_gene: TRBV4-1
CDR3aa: CASSQTPQGGYTQYF

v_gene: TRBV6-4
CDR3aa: CASSGPGTLYEQYF

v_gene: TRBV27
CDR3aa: CASSLPPGSGPDEQYF

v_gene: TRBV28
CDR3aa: CASSSRGGGAYNEQFF

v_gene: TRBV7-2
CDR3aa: CASSLGGRVREDEQFF